A single sample is the source of the 28 T cell receptor beta chains below, sequenced in a study of control samples from healthy donors and cancer patients. The protocol was immunoSEQ multiplex PCR, while the TCRdb copy is restricted to in-frame clones and leaves out a portion. This sample has 93,000 or so clones; about 89% occur once, and the top ten carry about 18%. Sequenced sample: PBMCs. The receptors derive from a man aged 55 to 70 with lung cancer.

The J gene is TRBJ2-1, the V gene TRBV19; 9 bases agree with TRBD2. Per germline, CDR1 LNHDA and CDR2 SQIVND (reference sequence). This CDR3 has 16 residues. Losses at the gene ends were 6 bases for V and 3 bases for J; bases not matched to a gene: 9. The CDR3 is CASSRGSSGGYNEQFF. CDR3 DNA: TGTGCCAGTAGCCGAGGGAGTAGCGGGGGCTACAATGAGCAGTTCTTC.

As to this clone: Other DNA sequences within the sample encode an identical CDR3. The rearrangement uses TRBV24-1 and TRBJ2-5; TRBD1 aligns across 11 bases. The CDR3 length is 15 residues. Looked up from germline, CDR1 is KGHDR and CDR2 is SFDVKD. V dropped 3 bases and J dropped 5; count of bases not matched to a gene: 4. The CDR3 sequence: CATSDPGTGGETQYF. CDR3 DNA sequence: TGTGCCACCAGTGATCCAGGGACAGGGGGGGAGACCCAGTACTTC.

This sequence joins TRBV24-1 and TRBJ2-5; 8 nucleotides match TRBD1. Germline CDR1 reads KGHDR; CDR2 reads SFDVKD. There are 15 residues in the CDR3. Trimming cost V 3 bases and J 5 bases; bases outside gene matches: 7. CDR3 nucleotides: TGTGCCACCAGTGATACCGCCGGACAGGGCGAGACCCAGTACTTC. Its translation: CATSDTAGQGETQYF.

The V gene is TRBV7-9, the J gene TRBJ1-5; TRBD1 aligns across 10 bases. The CDR3 is made up of 17 amino acids. Unmatched junction bases numbered 12, after V lost 5 bases and J lost 5 bases. The germline gives CDR1 SEHNR, CDR2 FQNEAQ (reference sequence). The CDR3 region is CASSLGTGEQGHQPQHF. The CDR3 region has the DNA TGTGCCAGCAGCCTGGGGACAGGGGAGCAGGGGCATCAGCCCCAGCATTTT.

This sequence joins TRBV6-1 and TRBJ1-2; TRBD1 matches 7 bases. This CDR3 has 16 residues. The junction had 9 bases not matched to a gene; V was cut back by 3 bases and J by 2 bases. Per germline, CDR1 MNHNS and CDR2 SASEGT. As DNA, the CDR3 is TGTGCCAGCAGTGACCTGGGACAGCTTATCAACTATGGCTACACCTTC. Translation gives CASSDLGQLINYGYTF.

This rearrangement joins TRBV10-3 to TRBJ1-1, with unresolved D. The CDR3 consists of 13 residues. Germline V gene sequence: CDR1 ENHRY, CDR2 SYGVKD. V dropped 7 bases and J dropped 1 base, with 10 bases sitting between them. The chain's CDR3 is CAITAKQNTEAFF. CDR3 DNA sequence: TGTGCCATCACTGCAAAGCAGAACACTGAAGCTTTCTTT.

This chain links TRBV6-5 with TRBJ1-3, with a weak D call TRBD1 (5 bases). The CDR3 is made up of 14 amino acids. Trimming left V 7 bases short and J 4 bases short, with 14 bases between. Germline values: CDR1 MNHEY, CDR2 SVGAGI. The CDR3 nucleotides read TGTGCCAGCACCCTTGGGGGAACCGGAAACACCATATATTTT. Its translation is CASTLGGTGNTIYF.

The CDR3: CASSERESTMRQFF. For the CDR3, the DNA is TGTGCCAGCAGTGAAAGGGAATCTACAATGAGGCAGTTCTTC. The chain links TRBV25-1 to TRBJ2-1; D remains ambiguous. Germline lookup yields CDR1 MGHDK and CDR2 SYGVNS. CDR3 size: 14 residues. V lost 2 bases, J lost 12 bases, and 17 bases lay in between.

The chain carries TRBV7-3 and TRBJ1-2; 12 bases match TRBD1. V dropped 2 bases and J dropped 2; count of bases not matched to a gene: 3. The CDR3 runs to 16 residues. Germline assignment: CDR1 SGHTA and CDR2 FQGTGA. The CDR3 nucleotides read TGTGCCAGCAGCTTAGGGGGACAGGGGGCCAACTATGGCTACACCTTC. Its translation: CASSLGGQGANYGYTF.

The V call is TRBV5-5, the J call TRBJ2-5; D is unresolved. Germline CDR1 and CDR2: SGHKS and YYEKEE (reference sequence). The CDR3 is made up of 18 amino acids. The V gene lost 0 bases and the J gene lost 2 bases, with 20 bases spanning the gap. The CDR3 here is CASSLGYSSKHNQETQYF. CDR3 DNA sequence: TGTGCCAGCAGCTTGGGATACTCATCTAAGCACAATCAAGAGACCCAGTACTTC.

This clone turned up a few times. The chain has TRBV7-8 and TRBJ2-4; TRBD1 aligns across 7 bases. V lost 5 bases to trimming and J lost 7 bases; unmatched junction nucleotides: 5. Germline values: CDR1 SGHVS, CDR2 FQNEAQ. This CDR3 contains 13 residues. The CDR3 sequence: CASSTTGPNIQYF. The DNA for the CDR3 is TGTGCCAGCAGCACGACAGGGCCCAACATTCAGTACTTC.

This clone was seen more than once but under ten times. The genes are TRBV5-1 and TRBJ1-1; perhaps TRBD1 as D (5 bases). Germline V gene lookup returns CDR1 SGHRS and CDR2 YFSETQ. V was pared by 4 bases and J by 3 bases, with 13 bases between. The CDR3 has 14 amino acids. DNA of the CDR3: TGCGCCAGCAGCGCCCAAGGAGGGGACACTGAAGCTTTCTTT. It translates to CASSAQGGDTEAFF.

V usage is TRBV18 and J usage is TRBJ2-1; D possibly corresponds to TRBD1 (6 bases). This CDR3 contains 13 residues. V dropped 5 bases and J dropped 9 bases, with 14 bases sitting between them. Per germline, CDR1 KGHSH and CDR2 LQKENI. DNA of the CDR3: TGTGCCAGCTCATCGGACAGTCCTAGTGAGCAGTTCTTC. It codes for CASSSDSPSEQFF. Looking up the rest from reference TRBV18 and TRBJ2-1 gives the full variable domain: NAGVMQNPRHLVRRRGQEARLRCSPMKGHSHVYWYRQLPEEGLKFMVYLQKENIIDESGMPKERFSAEFPKEGPSILRIQQVVRGDSAAYFCASSSDSPSEQFFGPGTRLTVL.

The chain recombines TRBV11-2 with TRBJ1-1, with D hard to call. Trimming cost V 5 bases and J 0 bases, with 10 bases left between them. Per germline, CDR1 SGHAT and CDR2 FQNNGV. This CDR3 is 14 amino acids long. CDR3 sequence (DNA): TGTGCCAGCAGCGCAAATACAGTGAACACTGAAGCTTTCTTT. Translated: CASSANTVNTEAFF.

This chain uses TRBV5-4 with TRBJ2-2; D call uncertain. From germline, CDR1 is SGHNT and CDR2 YYREEE (reference sequence). The V end lost 0 bases, the J end lost 4 bases, and 10 bases lay between the germline ends. CDR3 length equals 15 residues. The CDR3 DNA reads TGTGCCAGCAGCTTGGCCACAGTTACCACCGGGGAGCTGTTTTTT. Its protein product is CASSLATVTTGELFF.

This rearrangement joins TRBV10-3 to TRBJ1-2, with D maybe TRBD1 (5 bases). Trimming pared 10 bases from V and 4 bases from J, leaving 19 bases between. The V gene's germline CDR1 is ENHRY and CDR2 SYGVKD. CDR3 size: 14 residues. CDR3 sequence (DNA): TGTGCCACCGGTGGGCCCCTCGACAGCTATGGCTACACCTTC. Protein product: CATGGPLDSYGYTF.

In DNA form, the CDR3 reads TGTGCCAGCTCACCACAGTACGGGACTTCGGATTCACCCCTCCACTTT. As protein: CASSPQYGTSDSPLHF. The gene calls are TRBV18 and TRBJ1-6; TRBD1 is a possible D gene (5 bases). This CDR3 comprises 16 residues. The V end lost 1 base, the J end lost 8 bases, and 15 bases lay between the germline ends. Germline assignment: CDR1 KGHSH and CDR2 LQKENI.

The chain recombines TRBV7-2 with TRBJ2-6; D is ambiguous. V dropped 2 bases and J dropped 2 bases, with 7 bases sitting between them. CDR3 length equals 15 residues. From germline, CDR1 is SGHTA and CDR2 FQGNSA. The CDR3 DNA reads TGTGCCAGCAGCTTATTGGGAACTGGGGCCAACGTCCTGACTTTC. It translates to CASSLLGTGANVLTF.

This clone was picked up a small number of times. DNA for the CDR3: TGTGCCAGCAGCTTTCGGACAGCTGAAGCTTTCTTT. Amino acids: CASSFRTAEAFF. The gene calls are TRBV3-1 (or the pseudogene TRBV3-2) and TRBJ1-1; D possibly corresponds to TRBD1 (6 bases). The CDR3 totals 12 residues. Looked up from germline, CDR1 is LGHDT and CDR2 is YNNKEL (reference sequence). The V gene lost 5 bases and the J gene lost 6 bases, with 10 bases spanning the gap.

This clone has only one observation. This chain connects TRBV7-8 to TRBJ1-2; 11 positions match TRBD1. Germline V gene data show CDR1 as SGHVS and CDR2 as FQNEAQ. The CDR3 spans 16 residues. The V segment lost 1 base and the J segment 4 bases; nucleotides outside the gene matches: 5. The DNA of the CDR3 is TGTGCCAGCAGCTTAGTCGGACAGGGGGCGCGCTATGGCTACACCTTC. Protein product: CASSLVGQGARYGYTF.

The rearrangement uses TRBV6-2 or TRBV6-3 and TRBJ1-5; TRBD1 matches 7 bases. This CDR3 has 16 residues. Germline-derived CDR1 and CDR2 are MNHEY and SVGEGT. V trimming: 2 bases; J trimming: 3 bases; junction bases outside the gene matches: 7. The CDR3 DNA follows: TGTGCCAGCAGTTACGCCAACAGGGGTTACAATCAGCCCCAGCATTTT. It codes for CASSYANRGYNQPQHF.

This clone was counted between two and nine times. The J gene is TRBJ2-7, the V gene TRBV11-2; 8 bases line up with TRBD1. Germline CDR1 and CDR2: SGHAT and FQNNGV. This CDR3 has 14 amino acids. Losses at the gene ends were 7 bases for V and 4 bases for J; bases not matched to a gene: 9. In nucleotides, the CDR3 is TGTGCCAGCACCCCTCCGGGACAGGTTTACGAGCAGTACTTC. It encodes CASTPPGQVYEQYF.

V usage is TRBV24-1 and J usage is TRBJ1-2; TRBD1 might be the D (6 bases). CDR1 KGHDR and CDR2 SFDVKD come from the germline V gene. V lost 4 bases and J 4 bases, leaving 12 bases between the germline ends. The CDR3 has 14 residues. In DNA, the CDR3 is TGTGCCACCAGTGAGAAAACAGGGATCTATGGCTACACCTTC. Translating gives CATSEKTGIYGYTF.

Regarding this clone: Additional DNA sequences in this sample encode the identical CDR3. J is TRBJ1-1 and V is TRBV29-1; maybe TRBD1 (5 bases). V gave up 4 bases and J gave up 1 base, with 10 bases separating them. The CDR3 extends over 13 amino acids. The germline V gene has CDR1 SQVTM and CDR2 ANQGSEA. The CDR3 sequence is CSVVRGTNTEAFF. The CDR3 nucleotides read TGCAGCGTTGTCCGGGGGACGAACACTGAAGCTTTCTTT.

The rearrangement uses TRBV18 and TRBJ1-1; no clear D gene. This CDR3 contains 11 residues. The V gene lost 4 bases and the J gene lost 6 bases, with 6 bases spanning the gap. The V gene's germline CDR1 is KGHSH and CDR2 LQKENI. The CDR3 sequence is CASSLGSEAFF. In nucleotides, the CDR3 is TGTGCCAGCTCACTGGGCTCTGAAGCTTTCTTT.

This clone was detected only a few times. The chain is built from TRBV10-1 and TRBJ2-3; TRBD2 matches 14 bases. The CDR3 is 16 residues long. V lost 5 bases, J lost 0 bases, and 1 base stayed unmatched. CDR1 is WNHNN and CDR2 is SYGVQD in the germline V gene (reference sequence). This CDR3 reads CASSRTSGGSTDTQYF. The CDR3 DNA reads as TGCGCCAGCAGTCGGACTAGCGGGGGGAGCACAGATACGCAGTATTTT.

This chain links TRBV30 with TRBJ1-5; perhaps TRBD1 as D (6 bases). V was cut by 8 bases and J by 3 bases, with 11 bases left in between. Germline CDR1 GTSNPN, CDR2 SVGIG (reference sequence). The CDR3 consists of 12 residues. The CDR3 protein is CAGGGVNQPQHF. CDR3 nucleotide sequence: TGTGCCGGAGGGGGGGTCAATCAGCCCCAGCATTTT.

The chain has TRBV5-1 and TRBJ1-1, with no clear D. The length of the CDR3 is 14 residues. CDR1 is SGHRS, CDR2 YFSETQ, per germline. V lost 0 bases, J lost 3 bases, and 9 bases lay in between. The CDR3 here is CASSLDGVYTEAFF. The CDR3 DNA follows: TGCGCCAGCAGCTTGGATGGGGTATACACTGAAGCTTTCTTT.